This T cell receptor (beta chain) was identified in a study of T-cell memory formation after mild COVID-19. Each CDR3 protein is one row after TCRdb ran MiXCR on the 5' RACE reads. The sample consists of a few hundred thousand distinct CDR3 sequences, 25% to 30% of them appearing once. Looked up from germline, CDR1 is LGHNA and CDR2 is YSLEER. The CDR3 is 19 residues long. The V and J ends lost 0 bases and 1 base, in that order; junction bases with no gene match: 5. The chain links TRBV4-3 to TRBJ2-1; 14 bases fit TRBD2. This receptor was identified in an adult woman who had mild COVID-19 (a few samples of this study predate the infection). Cell type and time point are not known. Source material: PBMCs or a T cell subset sorted from them (not recorded which). The CDR3 protein is CASSQDIGLAGGSYNEQFF. CDR3 in DNA: TGCGCCAGCAGCCAAGATATCGGACTAGCGGGAGGTTCCTACAATGAGCAGTTCTTC.